Following are 9 T cell receptor beta chains from one sample sequenced in a study of a mutant IDH1 vaccine in newly diagnosed glioma. Time point denoted: week 47, end of study. Topical imiquimod accompanied each vaccine dose, which consisted of 300 ug of mutant IDH1 20-mer peptide. Using immunoSEQ multiplex PCR, the repertoire was profiled, and TCRdb retains in-frame clones only, with some absent. The table has over 75,000 clones, 70% to 90% seen once. Their specific antigens are unknown. Source: PBMCs, taken from a glioma patient whose treatment included an IDH1 peptide vaccine. The origin of the receptors is a man aged 40-50 years with glioma.

The CDR3 is CASSYGSSGTSEQYF. CDR3 sequence (DNA): TGTGCCAGCAGTTACGGTAGTAGCGGGACGAGCGAGCAGTACTTC. The chain employs TRBV6-5 and TRBJ2-7, with 8 nucleotides matching TRBD2. Germline V CDR1 and CDR2: MNHEY, SVGAGI. CDR3 length: 15 residues. The V gene end was trimmed by 2 bases and the J gene end by 6 bases; junction bases not matched to a gene: 9.

This sequence joins TRBV4-3 and TRBJ2-5; the D is unclear. V lost 3 bases and J 7 bases, leaving 12 bases between the germline ends. The CDR3 has 13 residues. CDR1 and CDR2 from the germline V gene are LGHNA and YSLEER. The CDR3 region has the DNA TGCGCCAGCAGCCAGGGCCTCACGGGGACCCAGTACTTC. Protein product: CASSQGLTGTQYF.

This chain uses TRBV7-9 with TRBJ2-7; D possibly corresponds to TRBD1 (6 bases). The CDR3 spans 12 residues. Trimming removed 3 bases from V and 4 bases from J, with 7 bases in between. Germline V CDR1 and CDR2: SEHNR, FQNEAQ (reference sequence). CDR3 sequence: CASSFGQYEQYF. CDR3 nucleotides: TGTGCCAGCAGCTTCGGACAGTACGAGCAGTACTTC.

The CDR3 is CSARDGRTQYF. The CDR3 nucleotides are TGCAGTGCTAGAGACGGCCGTACGCAGTATTTT. V is TRBV20-1 and J is TRBJ2-3; no clear D. V lost 0 bases, J lost 8 bases, and 6 bases lay in between. Germline CDR1 is DFQATT and CDR2 is SNEGSKA (reference sequence). The CDR3 spans 11 residues.

The chain recombines TRBV6-5 with TRBJ2-2, with D uncertain. The ends were cut back, 1 base at V and 6 bases at J, with 6 bases in the middle. Germline V CDR1 and CDR2: MNHEY, SVGAGI. This CDR3 contains 13 residues. The CDR3: CASSYLTPGELFF. The DNA for the CDR3 is TGTGCCAGCAGTTACTTGACCCCCGGGGAGCTGTTTTTT.

About this clone itself: Other DNA sequences in this specimen translate into the identical CDR3. The chain has TRBV5-8 and TRBJ1-2; no clear D gene. Germline-derived CDR1 and CDR2 are SGHTS and YDEGEE. The CDR3 spans 12 residues. V was cut by 0 bases and J by 4 bases, with 4 bases left in between. CDR3 in amino acids: CASSLEGYGYTF. In nucleotides, the CDR3 is TGTGCCAGCAGCTTGGAAGGCTATGGCTACACCTTC. Combining the CDR3 with reference TRBV5-8 and TRBJ1-2 gives the whole variable domain EAGVTQSPTHLIKTRGQQATLRCSPISGHTSVYWYQQALGLGLQFLLWYDEGEERNRGNFPPRFSGRQFPNYSSELNVNALELEDSALYLCASSLEGYGYTFGSGTRLTVV.

The chain has TRBV7-2 and TRBJ2-4; D call uncertain. The V end was cut by 2 bases, the J end by 1 base, with 9 bases between. The CDR3 has 15 amino acids. Germline lookup yields CDR1 SGHTA and CDR2 FQGNSA. Here the CDR3 DNA reads TGTGCCAGCAGCTTATTTGACTTGGCCAAAAACATTCAGTACTTC. As protein: CASSLFDLAKNIQYF.

This clone was seen only once. The V gene is TRBV18, the J gene TRBJ2-7; 7 bases map to TRBD1. V shed 4 bases and J 2 bases; nucleotides not matched to a gene: 5. The CDR3 has 14 residues. CDR1 and CDR2 (germline): KGHSH, LQKENI. This CDR3 is CASSRLGQTYEQYF. The CDR3 bases are TGTGCCAGCTCACGGTTGGGACAGACCTACGAGCAGTACTTC.

This chain joins TRBV10-3 and TRBJ1-4; tentative D call: TRBD1 (6 bases). The CDR3 covers 17 residues. Between the trimmed V and J ends, which lost 10 bases and 1 base, there was a span of 22 bases. Germline lookup yields CDR1 ENHRY and CDR2 SYGVKD. CDR3 protein: CANSYRVVFVTNEKLFF. The CDR3 coding sequence is TGTGCCAACTCATACAGGGTAGTTTTCGTAACTAATGAAAAACTGTTTTTT.